This TCR beta chain was recorded in a study of a mutant IDH1 vaccine in newly diagnosed glioma. Study-wide background: Patients under treatment included about 60% males and 37.5% females and had a mean age of approximately 43 years.

CDR3 length: 17 residues. Germline lookup yields CDR1 SGHDN and CDR2 FVKESK. The V and J ends lost 0 bases and 0 bases respectively, with 12 bases between them. Sequencing used immunoSEQ multiplex PCR; TCRdb keeps in-frame clones, though not all of them. The sample has approximately 92,000 clones, 83% seen once. The time point: baseline, week 1 (first vaccination visit). Treatment: pre-vaccination baseline after standard-of-care therapy. Sequencing used PBMCs, obtained from a glioma patient treated with radiotherapy, temozolomide or both. This clonotype was sampled from a woman aged 45-65 years with glioma. J is TRBJ2-1 and V is TRBV14; TRBD1 might be the D (5 bases). The CDR3 DNA reads TGTGCCAGCAGCCAAGAATGGGGCCTCAGCTCCTACAATGAGCAGTTCTTC. Its translation: CASSQEWGLSSYNEQFF. Combining the CDR3 with reference TRBV14 and TRBJ2-1 gives the whole variable domain EAGVTQFPSHSVIEKGQTVTLRCDPISGHDNLYWYRRVMGKEIKFLLHFVKESKQDESGMPNNRFLAERTGGTYSTLKVQPAELEDSGVYFCASSQEWGLSSYNEQFFGPGTRLTVL.